The T cell receptor (beta chain) described here comes from a study of T cell clones after liver transplantation (dated by TCRdb to about 2019). For the wider study: Samples were obtained from ITN030ST, a randomized trial in which withdrawal of immunosuppression was attempted within 2 years of liver transplantation. Donor-reactive T cell clones were identified by TCRbeta sequencing after a pre-transplant mixed lymphocyte reaction and then tracked in post-transplant blood. As an antigen-independent comparator for donor-reactive sequences, third party-reactive TCRbeta sequences were also identified from pre-transplant MLRs. Three of the eight recipients were HCV-positive; the others were transplanted for non-autoimmune, non-viral indications. Until randomization at 12-24 months post-transplant, subjects were given standard immunosuppression, with no induction therapy. Tolerance was defined as complete withdrawal of immunosuppression for at least one year without a rise in liver enzymes beyond twice the upper limit of normal. Blood samples were collected pre-transplant, pre-randomization before withdrawal, and post-randomization after either complete withdrawal or failed withdrawal. Of the 8 liver transplant recipients making up the studied cohort, 3 were classified as tolerant and 5 as non-tolerant. The investigation overall reported the following: After accounting for repertoire turnover, donor-reactive detection was significantly reduced in 7 of 8 subjects for CD4 and 8 of 8 for CD8. Low numbers of available donor cells limited the measurable donor-reactive repertoire in a couple of subjects. Without allograft tissue specimens, donor-reactive T cells may have migrated into the graft rather than being deleted. Donor-reactive sequences decreased more than third party-reactive sequences, which suggests partial antigen-specific deletion that was not related to withdrawal success. In most of the 8 subjects, circulating donor-reactive CD4 TCRbeta sequences decreased significantly after transplant, regardless of tolerance or HCV status. The conclusions were preliminary, being limited by small, heterogeneous patient numbers and by non-standardized post-transplant time points.

Using immunoSEQ, frozen genomic DNA was subjected to high-throughput TCRbeta CDR3 sequencing, a process that included PCR amplification, mapping, bias correction and internal controls. The published analysis was carried out like this. Productive rearrangements were retained, and unique TCRbeta sequences were defined by the CDR3 nucleotide sequence together with the V and J gene. For classification of a sequence as donor-reactive, at least 5-fold expansion in CFSE-low cells relative to unstimulated pre-transplant cells and a frequency of at least 0.01% were required. Minimum frequency thresholds were set for each subject on the basis of the unstimulated sample with the lowest template count, so that a detection power of at least 90% was ensured. Jensen-Shannon divergence between the top 1000 TCRbeta sequences after and before transplant was used to measure repertoire turnover. Two-sided Fisher's exact tests were used to test for changes in the detection of donor-reactive sequences. The table comes from immuneACCESS by way of TCRdb, which keeps in-frame sequences with V and J called. Part of the clones is missing from these tables; in studies checked, under half for an unresolved V gene and the rest for unknown reasons. V, J and clone size are those of that table, while D and trimming were read from the DNA. The sample table holds over 60,000 clones, of which about four fifths were seen once. The ten most abundant clones make up about 0.6% of the sample.

The count of this clone is one. Its antigen is unknown. Base qualities are not recorded, but no much larger clone differs from it by a single base. The meaning of the sample's time point label: pre-transplant. Unstimulated PBMCs, after thawing, were stained for CD3, CD4 and CD8 and then FACS-sorted into CD3+CD4+ and CD3+CD8+ populations. Randomization to immunosuppression withdrawal applied to every one of the 8 studied subjects. Genomic DNA was isolated with the Qiagen DNeasy Blood and Tissue Kit. The CDR3 goes from the cysteine to the phenylalanine over 15 residues. Only the CDR3 DNA stays, 45 bases, in frame from base 1. Trimming costs V 7 bases and J 4 bases, and their ends lie 19 bases apart. The germline V gene specifies MNHNS as CDR1 and SASEGT as CDR2.

The sequence was collected from a human donor who received a liver transplant. The sequencing used CD4+ T cells from blood, collected before liver transplant. The rearrangement combines TRBV6-1 with TRBJ1-1; TRBD1 is a possible D gene, resting on 6 matching bases. The nucleotides are TGTGCCAGCACAATCCAGCTGTGGGGGGCCACTGAAGCTTTCTTT. Translated, it reads CASTIQLWGATEAFF.